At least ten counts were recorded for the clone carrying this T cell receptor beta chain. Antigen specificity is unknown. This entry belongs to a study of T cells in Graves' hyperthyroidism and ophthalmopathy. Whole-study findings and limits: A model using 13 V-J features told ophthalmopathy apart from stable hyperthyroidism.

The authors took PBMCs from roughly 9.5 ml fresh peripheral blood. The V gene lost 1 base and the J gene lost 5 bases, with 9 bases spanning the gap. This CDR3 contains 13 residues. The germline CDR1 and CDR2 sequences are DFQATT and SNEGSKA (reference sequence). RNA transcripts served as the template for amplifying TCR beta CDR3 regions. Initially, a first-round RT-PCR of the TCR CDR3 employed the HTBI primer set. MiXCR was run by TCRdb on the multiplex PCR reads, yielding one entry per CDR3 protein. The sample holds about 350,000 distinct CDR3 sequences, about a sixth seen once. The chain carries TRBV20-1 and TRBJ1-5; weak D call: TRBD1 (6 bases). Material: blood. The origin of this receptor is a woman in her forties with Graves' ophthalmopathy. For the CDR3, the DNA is TGCAGTGCTAGAGCGGACAGTCATCAGCCCCAGCATTTT. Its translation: CSARADSHQPQHF.